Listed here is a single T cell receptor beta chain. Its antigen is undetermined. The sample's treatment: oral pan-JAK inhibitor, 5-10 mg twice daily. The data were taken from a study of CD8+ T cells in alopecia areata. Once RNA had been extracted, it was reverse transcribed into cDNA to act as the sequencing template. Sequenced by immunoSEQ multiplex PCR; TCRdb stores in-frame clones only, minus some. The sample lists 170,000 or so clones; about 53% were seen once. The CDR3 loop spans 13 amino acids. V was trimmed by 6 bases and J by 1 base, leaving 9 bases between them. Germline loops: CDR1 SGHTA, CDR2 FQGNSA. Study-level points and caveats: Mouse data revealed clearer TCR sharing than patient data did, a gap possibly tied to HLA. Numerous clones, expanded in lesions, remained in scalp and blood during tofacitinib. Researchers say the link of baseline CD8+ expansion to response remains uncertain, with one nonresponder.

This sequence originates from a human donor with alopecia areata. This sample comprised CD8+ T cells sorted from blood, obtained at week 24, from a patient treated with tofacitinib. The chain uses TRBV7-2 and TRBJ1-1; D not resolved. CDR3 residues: CASRPFGNTEAFF. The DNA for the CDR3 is TGTGCCAGCAGACCTTTTGGGAACACTGAAGCTTTCTTT.